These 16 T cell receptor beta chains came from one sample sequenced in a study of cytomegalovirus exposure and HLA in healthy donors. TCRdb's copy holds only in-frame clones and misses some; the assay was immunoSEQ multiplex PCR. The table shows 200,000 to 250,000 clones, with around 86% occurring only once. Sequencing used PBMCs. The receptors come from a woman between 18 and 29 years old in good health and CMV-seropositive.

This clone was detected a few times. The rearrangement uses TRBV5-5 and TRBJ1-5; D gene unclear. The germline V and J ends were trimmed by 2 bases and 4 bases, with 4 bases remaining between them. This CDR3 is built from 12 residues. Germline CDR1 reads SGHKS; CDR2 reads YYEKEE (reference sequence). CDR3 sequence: CASSFENQPQHF. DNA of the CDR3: TGTGCCAGCAGCTTTGAGAATCAGCCCCAGCATTTT. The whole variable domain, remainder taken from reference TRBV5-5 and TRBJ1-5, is DAGVTQSPTHLIKTRGQQVTLRCSPISGHKSVSWYQQVLGQGPQFIFQYYEKEERGRGNFPDRFSARQFPNYSSELNVNALLLGDSALYLCASSFENQPQHFGDGTRLSIL.

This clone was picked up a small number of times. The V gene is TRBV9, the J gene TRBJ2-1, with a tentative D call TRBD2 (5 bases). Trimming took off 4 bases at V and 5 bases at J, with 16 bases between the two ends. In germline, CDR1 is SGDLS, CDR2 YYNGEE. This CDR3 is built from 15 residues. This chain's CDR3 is CASSFGLPPDNEQFF. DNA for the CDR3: TGTGCCAGCAGCTTCGGACTCCCCCCCGACAATGAGCAGTTCTTC.

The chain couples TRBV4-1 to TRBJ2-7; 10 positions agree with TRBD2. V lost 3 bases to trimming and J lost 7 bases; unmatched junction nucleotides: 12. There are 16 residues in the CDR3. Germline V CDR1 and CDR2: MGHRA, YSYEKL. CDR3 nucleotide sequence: TGCGCCAGCAGCCAGGCTAGCGGGGGCAACCTACTTGAGCAGTACTTC. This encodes CASSQASGGNLLEQYF.

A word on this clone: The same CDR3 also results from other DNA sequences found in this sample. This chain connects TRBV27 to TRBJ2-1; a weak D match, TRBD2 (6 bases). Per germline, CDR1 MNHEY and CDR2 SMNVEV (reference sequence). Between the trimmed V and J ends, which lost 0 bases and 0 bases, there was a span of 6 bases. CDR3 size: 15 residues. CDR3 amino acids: CASSLSGSSYNEQFF. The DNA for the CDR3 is TGTGCCAGCAGTTTATCCGGGAGCTCCTACAATGAGCAGTTCTTC.

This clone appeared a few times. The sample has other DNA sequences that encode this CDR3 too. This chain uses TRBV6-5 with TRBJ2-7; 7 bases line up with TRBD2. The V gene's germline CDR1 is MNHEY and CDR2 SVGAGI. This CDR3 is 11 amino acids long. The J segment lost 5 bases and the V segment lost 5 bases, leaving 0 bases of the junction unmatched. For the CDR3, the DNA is TGTGCCAGCAGTCGGGGGGACGAGCAGTACTTC. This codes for CASSRGDEQYF.

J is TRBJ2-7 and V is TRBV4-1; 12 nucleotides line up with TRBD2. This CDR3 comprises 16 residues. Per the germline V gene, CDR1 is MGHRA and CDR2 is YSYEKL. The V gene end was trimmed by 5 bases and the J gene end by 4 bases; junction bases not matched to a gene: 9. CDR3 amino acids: CASSSPTSGSWYEQYF. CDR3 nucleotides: TGCGCCAGCAGCTCGCCGACTAGCGGGAGTTGGTACGAGCAGTACTTC.

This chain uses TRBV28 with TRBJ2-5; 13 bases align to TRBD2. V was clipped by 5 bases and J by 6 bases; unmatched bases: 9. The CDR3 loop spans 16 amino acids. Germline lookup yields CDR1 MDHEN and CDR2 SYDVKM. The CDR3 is CASSPRGLAGVKTQYF. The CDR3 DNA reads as TGTGCCAGCAGTCCCCGAGGACTAGCGGGAGTAAAGACCCAGTACTTC.

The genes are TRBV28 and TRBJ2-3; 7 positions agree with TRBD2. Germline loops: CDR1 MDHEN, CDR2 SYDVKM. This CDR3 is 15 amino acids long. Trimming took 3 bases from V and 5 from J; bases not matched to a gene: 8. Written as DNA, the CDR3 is TGTGCCAGCAGTTTTCGCGGGGGTCAGGGAGATACGCAGTATTTT. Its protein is CASSFRGGQGDTQYF. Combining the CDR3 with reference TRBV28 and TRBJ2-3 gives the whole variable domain DVKVTQSSRYLVKRTGEKVFLECVQDMDHENMFWYRQDPGLGLRLIYFSYDVKMKEKGDIPEGYSVSREKKERFSLILESASTNQTSMYLCASSFRGGQGDTQYFGPGTRLTVL.

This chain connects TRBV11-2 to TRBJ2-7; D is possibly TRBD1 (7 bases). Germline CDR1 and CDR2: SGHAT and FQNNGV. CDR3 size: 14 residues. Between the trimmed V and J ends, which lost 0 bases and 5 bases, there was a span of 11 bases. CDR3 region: CASSLDQGGHEQYF. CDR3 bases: TGTGCCAGCAGCTTAGACCAGGGGGGCCACGAGCAGTACTTC.

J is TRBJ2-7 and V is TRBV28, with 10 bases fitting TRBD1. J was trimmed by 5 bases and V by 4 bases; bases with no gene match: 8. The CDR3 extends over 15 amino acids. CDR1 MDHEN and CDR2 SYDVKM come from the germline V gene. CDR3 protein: CASSSDDRGHDEQYF. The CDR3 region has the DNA TGTGCCAGCAGTTCCGACGACAGGGGGCACGACGAGCAGTACTTC. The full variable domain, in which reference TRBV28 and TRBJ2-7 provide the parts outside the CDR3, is DVKVTQSSRYLVKRTGEKVFLECVQDMDHENMFWYRQDPGLGLRLIYFSYDVKMKEKGDIPEGYSVSREKKERFSLILESASTNQTSMYLCASSSDDRGHDEQYFGPGTRLTVT.

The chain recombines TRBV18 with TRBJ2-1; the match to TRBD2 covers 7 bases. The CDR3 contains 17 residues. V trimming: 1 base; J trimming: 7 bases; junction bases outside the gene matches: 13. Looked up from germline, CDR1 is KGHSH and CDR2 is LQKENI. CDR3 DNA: TGTGCCAGCTCACCACGGTCCACCAGATCCGGGAGGAATGAGCAGTTCTTC. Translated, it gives CASSPRSTRSGRNEQFF. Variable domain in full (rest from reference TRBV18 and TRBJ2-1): NAGVMQNPRHLVRRRGQEARLRCSPMKGHSHVYWYRQLPEEGLKFMVYLQKENIIDESGMPKERFSAEFPKEGPSILRIQQVVRGDSAAYFCASSPRSTRSGRNEQFFGPGTRLTVL.

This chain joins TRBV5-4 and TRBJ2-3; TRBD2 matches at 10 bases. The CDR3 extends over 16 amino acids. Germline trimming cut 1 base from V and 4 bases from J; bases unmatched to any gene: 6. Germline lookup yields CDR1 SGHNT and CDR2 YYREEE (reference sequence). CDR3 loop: CASSLPAGGPADTQYF. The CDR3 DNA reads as TGTGCCAGCAGCTTGCCAGCGGGAGGGCCTGCAGATACGCAGTATTTT. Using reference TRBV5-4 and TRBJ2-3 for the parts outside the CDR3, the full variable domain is ETGVTQSPTHLIKTRGQQVTLRCSSQSGHNTVSWYQQALGQGPQFIFQYYREEENGRGNFPPRFSGLQFPNYSSELNVNALELDDSALYLCASSLPAGGPADTQYFGPGTRLTVL.

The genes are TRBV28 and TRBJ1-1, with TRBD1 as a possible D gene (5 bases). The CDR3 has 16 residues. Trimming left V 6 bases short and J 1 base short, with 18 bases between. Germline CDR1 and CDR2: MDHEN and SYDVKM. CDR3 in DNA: TGTGCCAGCAGCCAAGCTAGGGGCTATCGGAACACTGAAGCTTTCTTT. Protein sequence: CASSQARGYRNTEAFF. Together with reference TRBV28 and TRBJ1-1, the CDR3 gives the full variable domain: DVKVTQSSRYLVKRTGEKVFLECVQDMDHENMFWYRQDPGLGLRLIYFSYDVKMKEKGDIPEGYSVSREKKERFSLILESASTNQTSMYLCASSQARGYRNTEAFFGQGTRLTVV.

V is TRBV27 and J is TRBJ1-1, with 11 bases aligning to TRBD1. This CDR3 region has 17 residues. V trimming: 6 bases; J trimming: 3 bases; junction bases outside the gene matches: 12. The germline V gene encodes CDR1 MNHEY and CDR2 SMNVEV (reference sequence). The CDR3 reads CASRVLGTGGLDTEAFF. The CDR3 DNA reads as TGTGCCAGCAGAGTTTTGGGGACAGGGGGATTAGACACTGAAGCTTTCTTT.

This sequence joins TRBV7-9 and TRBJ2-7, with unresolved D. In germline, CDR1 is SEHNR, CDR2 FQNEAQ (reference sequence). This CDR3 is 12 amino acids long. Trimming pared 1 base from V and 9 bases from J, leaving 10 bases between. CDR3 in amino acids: CASSLDSVMQYF. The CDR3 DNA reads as TGTGCCAGCAGCTTAGACAGTGTGATGCAGTACTTC.

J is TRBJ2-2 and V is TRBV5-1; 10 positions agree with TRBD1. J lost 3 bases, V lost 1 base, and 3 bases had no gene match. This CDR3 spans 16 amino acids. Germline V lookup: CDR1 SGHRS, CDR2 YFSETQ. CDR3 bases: TGCGCCAGCAGCTTGTTGGGACAGGGGTACACCGGGGAGCTGTTTTTT. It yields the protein CASSLLGQGYTGELFF.